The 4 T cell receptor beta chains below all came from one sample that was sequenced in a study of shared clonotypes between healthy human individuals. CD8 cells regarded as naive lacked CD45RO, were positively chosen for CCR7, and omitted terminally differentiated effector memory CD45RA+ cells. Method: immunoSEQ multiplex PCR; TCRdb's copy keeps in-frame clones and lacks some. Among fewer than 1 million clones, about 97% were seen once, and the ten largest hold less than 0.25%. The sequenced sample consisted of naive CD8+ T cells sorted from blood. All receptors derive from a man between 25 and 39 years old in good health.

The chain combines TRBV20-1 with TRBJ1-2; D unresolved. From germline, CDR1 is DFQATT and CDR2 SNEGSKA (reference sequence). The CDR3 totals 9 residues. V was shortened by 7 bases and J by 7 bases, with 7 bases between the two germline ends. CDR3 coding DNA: TGCAGTGAGAGGTCTGGCTACACCTTC. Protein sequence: CSERSGYTF.

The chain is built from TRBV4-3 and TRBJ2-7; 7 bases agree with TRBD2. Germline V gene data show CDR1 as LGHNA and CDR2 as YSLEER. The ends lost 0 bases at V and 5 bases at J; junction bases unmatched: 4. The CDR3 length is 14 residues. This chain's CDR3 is CASSQELGGNEQYF. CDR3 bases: TGCGCCAGCAGCCAAGAGCTGGGAGGGAACGAGCAGTACTTC.

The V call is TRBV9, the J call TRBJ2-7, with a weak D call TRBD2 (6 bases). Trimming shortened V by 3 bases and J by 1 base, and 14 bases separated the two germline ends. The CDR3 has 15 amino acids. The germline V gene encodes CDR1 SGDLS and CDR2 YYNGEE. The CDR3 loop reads CASSASPGESYEQYF. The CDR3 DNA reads TGTGCCAGCAGCGCCAGTCCGGGAGAATCCTACGAGCAGTACTTC.

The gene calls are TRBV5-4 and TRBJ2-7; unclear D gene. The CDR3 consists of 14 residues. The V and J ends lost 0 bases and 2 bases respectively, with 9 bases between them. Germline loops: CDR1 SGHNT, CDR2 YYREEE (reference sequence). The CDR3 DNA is TGTGCCAGCAGCTTGGGGTTAGGTACCTACGAGCAGTACTTC. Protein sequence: CASSLGLGTYEQYF.